Listed below are T cell receptor beta chains from one sample, sequenced in a study of vaccination and CD4 T cells after COVID-19. The antigens these receptors bind are not known. TCRdb used MiXCR to reprocess the PCR reads, holding one entry per CDR3 protein. Counted here are 10,000 to 15,000 distinct CDR3 sequences, 20% to 25% occurring once; the ten biggest clones make up 13%. The material sequenced was CD4+ T cells from blood, cultured in vitro, taken before SARS-CoV-2 vaccination. These receptors were collected from a human donor who received a COVID-19 vaccine. Each CDR3 is given with its conserved first and last residue. Fields, in order: J gene, clone size, V gene, D gene, CDR3 DNA, CDR3 protein. The D gene is left open where the match is weak. Clone size is not always given. Where it is, it says once, few, many or a class for expanded clones.

TRBJ1-1	few	TRBV7-2	.	TGTGCCAGCAGCTTAGCGCCGGGGCAAACTGAAGCTTTCTTT	CASSLAPGQTEAFF
TRBJ2-7	few	TRBV5-8	.	TGTGCCAGCAGCTTTGCCCCGGCAAGGGGACTCTACGAGCAGTACTTC	CASSFAPARGLYEQYF
TRBJ2-2	once	TRBV30	.	TGTGCCTGGAGTTCCGGGCAGCAAATGAACACCGGGGAGCTGTTTTTT	CAWSSGQQMNTGELFF
TRBJ2-3	few	TRBV20-1	TRBD1	TGCAGTGCTAGAGGGACCACTGACAGGGACGGCACAGATACGCAGTATTTT	CSARGTTDRDGTDTQYF
TRBJ2-1	once	TRBV29-1	.	TGCAGCGTTGAGCGGGGGCTGGGGAATGAGCAGTTCTTC	CSVERGLGNEQFF
TRBJ1-1	.	TRBV10-3	.	TGTGCCATCTGGGCACCGGTATCGAACACTGAAGCTTTCTTT	CAIWAPVSNTEAFF
TRBJ1-1	few	TRBV10-2	TRBD1	TGCGCCAGCAGTGAGACAGGGGGTAGGACTGAAGCTTTCTTT	CASSETGGRTEAFF
TRBJ1-5	.	TRBV20-1	TRBD1	TGCAGTGCGGAGGACAGGAGGGATCAGCCCCAGCATTTT	CSAEDRRDQPQHF
TRBJ2-7	.	TRBV5-6	.	TGTGCCAGCAGCCCCCAGGGAGCCTACTCCTACGAGCAGTACTTC	CASSPQGAYSYEQYF
TRBJ2-3	.	TRBV11-2	.	TGTGCCAGCAGCTTTCAGCTGCGCACAGATACGCAGTATTTT	CASSFQLRTDTQYF
TRBJ2-3	few	TRBV27	.	TGTGCCAGCAGTTTAGGACCCCCTAGCACAGATACGCAGTATTTT	CASSLGPPSTDTQYF
TRBJ1-3	.	TRBV19	.	TGTGCCAGTAGTATCCCGGACGCTGGAAACACCATATATTTT	CASSIPDAGNTIYF
TRBJ2-5	.	TRBV10-3	.	TGTGCCATCAGCGGGCCGGGGAAACAAGAGACCCAGTACTTC	CAISGPGKQETQYF
TRBJ1-2	.	TRBV5-1	TRBD1	TGCGCCAGCAGCCCTCGAGCGTCGACTCGGGACAGCTATGGCTACACCTTC	CASSPRASTRDSYGYTF
TRBJ2-7	.	TRBV7-9	TRBD2	TGTGCCAGCAGCTCGACTAGCGGGGGGGCCCACGAGCAGTACTTC	CASSSTSGGAHEQYF
TRBJ2-3	few	TRBV5-4	.	TGTGCCAGCAGTCGCAGGACAGCGCAGACGCAGTATTTT	CASSRRTAQTQYF
TRBJ1-1	few	TRBV18	.	TGTGCCAGCTCACCAAACACCCTGGGACCATCGAACACTGAAGCTTTCTTT	CASSPNTLGPSNTEAFF
TRBJ1-1	.	TRBV5-1	TRBD1	TGCGCCAGCAGCTGGAAAGGACAGGGCGGGACTGAAGCTTTCTTT	CASSWKGQGGTEAFF
TRBJ1-3	.	TRBV7-9	.	TGTGCCAGCAGCTCCATGTCTGGAAACACCATATATTTT	CASSSMSGNTIYF
TRBJ1-5	medium-sized	TRBV20-1	TRBD1	TGCAGTGCTAAGACCTGGACAGGGGGGAGTCAGCCCCAGCATTTT	CSAKTWTGGSQPQHF
TRBJ2-3	.	TRBV3-1	.	TGTGCCAGCAGCCGGGACTTCGCAGATACGCAGTATTTT	CASSRDFADTQYF
TRBJ2-3	.	TRBV5-1	.	TGCGCCAGCAGCAGTCGAGCAAGCACAGATACGCAGTATTTT	CASSSRASTDTQYF
TRBJ1-2	medium-sized	TRBV7-8	TRBD1	TGTGCCAGCAGCCTCGGACAGGGGGCGCGAGGCTACACCTTC	CASSLGQGARGYTF
TRBJ2-5	.	TRBV5-3	.	TGTGCCAGAAGGGGTTTCGGAGAGGAGACCCAGTACTTC	CARRGFGEETQYF
TRBJ2-5	few	TRBV5-1	TRBD2	TGCGCCAGCAGCTTCGTCCCTAGCGGGGGGGCCGGAGAGACCCAGTACTTC	CASSFVPSGGAGETQYF
TRBJ2-3	medium-sized	TRBV20-1	TRBD2	TGCAGTGTAATTAGCGGGGGGGCTACAGATACGCAGTATTTT	CSVISGGATDTQYF
TRBJ1-3	.	TRBV7-9	TRBD1	TGTGCCAGCAGCTTAGCTTGGGACAGCCTCAGCTCTGGAAACACCATATATTTT	CASSLAWDSLSSGNTIYF
TRBJ2-1	.	TRBV24-1	TRBD2	TGTGCCACCAGTGACCCCGGGACTAGCGGGGGGCGGGATGAGCAGTTCTTC	CATSDPGTSGGRDEQFF
TRBJ2-5	few	TRBV19	TRBD1	TGTGCCAGTAGTAGACGCCCCGGGCGGGGAGCTGGACAGGGGAAGGCGGAGACCCAGTACTTC	CASSRRPGRGAGQGKAETQYF
TRBJ2-7	.	TRBV7-6	TRBD1	TGTGCCAGCAGCTTAGTCCAGGGGGACGAGCAGTACTTC	CASSLVQGDEQYF
TRBJ2-3	few	TRBV5-1	TRBD1	TGCGCCAGCAGCCTAGGGACAGGTTACGGCACAGATACGCAGTATTTT	CASSLGTGYGTDTQYF
TRBJ1-4	.	TRBV2	.	TGTGCCAGCAGTGAAGGGTACTCCGCAACTAATGAAAAACTGTTTTTT	CASSEGYSATNEKLFF
TRBJ1-2	few	TRBV30	.	TGTGCCTGGAGTCACGAGGGAGCTTTAAACTATGGCTACACCTTC	CAWSHEGALNYGYTF
TRBJ2-7	.	TRBV5-1	.	TGCGCCAGCAGCTTGGAGTCGGGTCCCTACGAGCAGTACTTC	CASSLESGPYEQYF
TRBJ2-3	.	TRBV5-6	.	TGTGCCAGCAGCTTGGCACTAGCTGGGGGCACAGATACGCAGTATTTT	CASSLALAGGTDTQYF
TRBJ1-3	.	TRBV30	.	TGTGCCTGGAGCCCACTATACAGGGAGGCTGGAAACACCATATATTTT	CAWSPLYREAGNTIYF
TRBJ1-2	.	TRBV30	TRBD1	TGTGCCTGGAGTCCTCCTTACAGGGGTTTTGGCTACACCTTC	CAWSPPYRGFGYTF
TRBJ2-5	.	TRBV6-1	TRBD2	TGTGCCAGCAGTGAAGGCGTGATGCGGGGGGGTGAGACCCAGTACTTC	CASSEGVMRGGETQYF
TRBJ1-1	.	TRBV5-1	TRBD1	TGCGCCAGCAGCCGCAGGGACAGGAACACTGAAGCTTTCTTT	CASSRRDRNTEAFF
TRBJ2-6	few	TRBV7-8	.	TGTGCCAGCGAACCCTTAACAGGTCCCTCTGGGGCCAACGTCCTGACTTTC	CASEPLTGPSGANVLTF
TRBJ2-2	.	TRBV12-3/TRBV12-4	.	TGTGCCAGCTACACTGAATGGGGGGCGTGGGGCGGGGAGCTGTTTTTT	CASYTEWGAWGGELFF
TRBJ1-5	.	TRBV6-5	.	TGTGCCAGCAGTTACTCGAGGCAGTCTAGCAATCAGCCCCAGCATTTT	CASSYSRQSSNQPQHF
TRBJ1-1	.	TRBV2	.	TGTGCCAGCAGTGCACAGGGAATGGGGACTGAAGCTTTCTTT	CASSAQGMGTEAFF
TRBJ1-3	.	TRBV12-3/TRBV12-4	TRBD1	TGTGCCAGCAGAAACAGGGGAGACCCCTCTGGAAACACCATATATTTT	CASRNRGDPSGNTIYF
TRBJ1-2	few	TRBV9	.	TGTGCCAGCAGCGGACGGTTTTCCCGGGACGTATCTAACTATGGCTACACCTTC	CASSGRFSRDVSNYGYTF
TRBJ1-1	few	TRBV10-3	.	TGTGCCATCAGGCCGGTCTTGAACACTGAAGCTTTCTTT	CAIRPVLNTEAFF
TRBJ1-1	few	TRBV3-1	.	TGTGCCAGCAGCCAAGGGCAAATGAACACTGAAGCTTTCTTT	CASSQGQMNTEAFF
TRBJ1-2	medium-sized	TRBV15	.	TGTGCCACCAGCAGAGACGGCAGGGATCGATATGGCTACACCTTC	CATSRDGRDRYGYTF
TRBJ1-1	medium-sized	TRBV6-5	.	TGTGCCAGCAGTTACTTCTTCGGATCCACTGAAGCTTTCTTT	CASSYFFGSTEAFF
TRBJ2-7	.	TRBV12-3/TRBV12-4	.	TGTGCCAGCAGTTTAGGGGGCAGGGGTGGGCAGTACTTC	CASSLGGRGGQYF
TRBJ1-4	.	TRBV6-5	.	TGTGCCAGCAGTTATGGCGCGGACAAGGGGTCCCTTAATGAAAAACTGTTTTTT	CASSYGADKGSLNEKLFF
TRBJ2-2	.	TRBV10-3	TRBD2	TGTGCCGCCCGGGTAGCGGGGGGGCCCGTCGGGGAGCTGTTTTTT	CAARVAGGPVGELFF
TRBJ1-4	.	TRBV4-2	TRBD1	TGTGCCAGCAGCCCGGGACAGGGCACTACTAATGAAAAACTGTTTTTT	CASSPGQGTTNEKLFF
TRBJ2-4	few	TRBV12-3/TRBV12-4	.	TGTGCCAGCAGTTTGGGGTATGATGGGAACATTCAGTACTTC	CASSLGYDGNIQYF
TRBJ2-1	few	TRBV7-9	.	TGTGCCAGCAGCTTAGCTCACAGCAACAATGAGCAGTTCTTC	CASSLAHSNNEQFF
TRBJ2-1	.	TRBV29-1	.	TGCAGCGTTGCGGTGTCCTACAATGAGCAGTTCTTC	CSVAVSYNEQFF
TRBJ1-2	few	TRBV6-5	TRBD1	TGTGCCAGCAGTTACGCGGCAGGGGGAGGGTATGGCTACACCTTC	CASSYAAGGGYGYTF